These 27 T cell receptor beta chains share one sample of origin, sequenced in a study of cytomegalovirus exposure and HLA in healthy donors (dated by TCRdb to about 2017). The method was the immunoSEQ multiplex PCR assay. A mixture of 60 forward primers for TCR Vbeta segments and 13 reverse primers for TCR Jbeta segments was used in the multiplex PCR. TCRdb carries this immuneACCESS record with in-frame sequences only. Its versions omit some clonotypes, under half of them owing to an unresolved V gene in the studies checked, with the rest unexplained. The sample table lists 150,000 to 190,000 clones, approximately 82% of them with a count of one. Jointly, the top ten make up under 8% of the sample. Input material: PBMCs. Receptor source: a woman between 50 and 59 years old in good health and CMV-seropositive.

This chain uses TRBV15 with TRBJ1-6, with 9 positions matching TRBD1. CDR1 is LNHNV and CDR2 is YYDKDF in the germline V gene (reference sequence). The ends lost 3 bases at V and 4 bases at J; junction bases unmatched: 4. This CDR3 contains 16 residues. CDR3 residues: CATSRGGQGYNSPLHF. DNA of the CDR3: TGTGCCACCAGCAGGGGCGGACAGGGGTATAATTCACCCCTCCACTTT.

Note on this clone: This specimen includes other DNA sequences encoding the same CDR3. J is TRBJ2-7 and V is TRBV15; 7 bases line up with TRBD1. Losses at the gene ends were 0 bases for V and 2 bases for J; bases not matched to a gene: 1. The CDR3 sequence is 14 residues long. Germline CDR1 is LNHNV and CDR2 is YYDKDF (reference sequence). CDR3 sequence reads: CATSREGQAYEQYF. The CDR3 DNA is TGTGCCACCAGCAGAGAAGGACAGGCCTACGAGCAGTACTTC.

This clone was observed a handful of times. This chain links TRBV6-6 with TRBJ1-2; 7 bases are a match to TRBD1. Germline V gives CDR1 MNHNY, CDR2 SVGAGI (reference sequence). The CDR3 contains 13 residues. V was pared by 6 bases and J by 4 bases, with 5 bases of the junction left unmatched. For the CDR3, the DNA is TGTGCCAGCAGCCGGGACAGAAGCTATGGCTACACCTTC. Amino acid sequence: CASSRDRSYGYTF.

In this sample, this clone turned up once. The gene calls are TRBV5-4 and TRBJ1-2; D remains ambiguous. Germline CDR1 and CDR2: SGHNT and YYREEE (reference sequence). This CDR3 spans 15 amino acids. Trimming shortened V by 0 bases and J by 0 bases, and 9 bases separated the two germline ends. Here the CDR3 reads CASSLALSSNYGYTF. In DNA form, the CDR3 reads TGTGCCAGCAGCTTGGCCCTATCCTCTAACTATGGCTACACCTTC.

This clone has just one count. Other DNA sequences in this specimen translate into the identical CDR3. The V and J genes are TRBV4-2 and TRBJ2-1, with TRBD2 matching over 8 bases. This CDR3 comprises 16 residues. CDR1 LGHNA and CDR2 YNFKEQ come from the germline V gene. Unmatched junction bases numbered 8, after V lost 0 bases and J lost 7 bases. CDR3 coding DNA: TGTGCCAGCAGCCAAGATTACCGGGGGGGCCGAAATGAGCAGTTCTTC. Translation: CASSQDYRGGRNEQFF.

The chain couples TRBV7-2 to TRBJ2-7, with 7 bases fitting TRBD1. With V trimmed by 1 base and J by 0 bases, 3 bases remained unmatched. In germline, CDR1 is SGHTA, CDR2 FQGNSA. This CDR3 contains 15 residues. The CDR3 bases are TGTGCCAGCAGCTTAGGGGACAGTAGCTCCTACGAGCAGTACTTC. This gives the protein CASSLGDSSSYEQYF.

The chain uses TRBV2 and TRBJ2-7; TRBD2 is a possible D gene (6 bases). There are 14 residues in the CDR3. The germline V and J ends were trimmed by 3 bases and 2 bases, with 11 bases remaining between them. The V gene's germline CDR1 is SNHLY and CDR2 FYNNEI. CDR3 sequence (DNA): TGTGCCAGCAGTGAGAGGAGGGGAACCTACGAGCAGTACTTC. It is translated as CASSERRGTYEQYF.

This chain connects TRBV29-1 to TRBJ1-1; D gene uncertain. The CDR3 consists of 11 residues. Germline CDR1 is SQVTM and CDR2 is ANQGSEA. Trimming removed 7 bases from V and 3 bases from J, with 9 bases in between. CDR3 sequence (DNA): TGCAGCGCGCCACGGGACACTGAAGCTTTCTTT. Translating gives CSAPRDTEAFF.

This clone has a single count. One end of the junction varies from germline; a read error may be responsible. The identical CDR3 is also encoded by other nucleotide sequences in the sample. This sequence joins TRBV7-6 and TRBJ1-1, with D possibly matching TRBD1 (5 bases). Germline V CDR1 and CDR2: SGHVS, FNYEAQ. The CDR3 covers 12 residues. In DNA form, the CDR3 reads TGTGCCAGCAGCACCGGGGGGACTGAAGCTTTCTTC. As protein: CASSTGGTEAFF.

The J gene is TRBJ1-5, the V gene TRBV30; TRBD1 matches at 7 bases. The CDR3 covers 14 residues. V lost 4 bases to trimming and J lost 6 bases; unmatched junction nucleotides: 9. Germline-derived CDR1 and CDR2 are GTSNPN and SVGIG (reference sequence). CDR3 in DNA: TGTGCCTGGAACAACAAGGGGGCCGGTCAGCCCCAGCATTTT. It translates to CAWNNKGAGQPQHF.

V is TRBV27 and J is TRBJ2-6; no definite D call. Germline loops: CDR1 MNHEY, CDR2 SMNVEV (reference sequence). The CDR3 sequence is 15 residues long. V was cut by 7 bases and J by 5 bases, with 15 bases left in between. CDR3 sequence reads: CASMMAPGRANVLTF. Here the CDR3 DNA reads TGTGCCAGCATGATGGCCCCTGGTAGGGCCAACGTCCTGACTTTC. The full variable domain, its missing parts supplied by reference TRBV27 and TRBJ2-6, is EAQVTQNPRYLITVTGKKLTVTCSQNMNHEYMSWYRQDPGLGLRQIYYSMNVEVTDKGDVPEGYKVSRKEKRNFPLILESPSPNQTSLYFCASMMAPGRANVLTFGAGSRLTVL.

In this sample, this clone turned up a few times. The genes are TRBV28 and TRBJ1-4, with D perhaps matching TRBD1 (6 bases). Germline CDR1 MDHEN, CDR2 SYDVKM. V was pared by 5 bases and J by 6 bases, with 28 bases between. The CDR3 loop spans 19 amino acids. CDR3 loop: CASSLLEAGVHRVDEKLFF. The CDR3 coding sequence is TGTGCCAGCAGTCTCCTAGAGGCGGGGGTGCACAGGGTTGATGAAAAACTGTTTTTT. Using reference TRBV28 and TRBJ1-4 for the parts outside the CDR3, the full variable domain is DVKVTQSSRYLVKRTGEKVFLECVQDMDHENMFWYRQDPGLGLRLIYFSYDVKMKEKGDIPEGYSVSREKKERFSLILESASTNQTSMYLCASSLLEAGVHRVDEKLFFGSGTQLSVL.

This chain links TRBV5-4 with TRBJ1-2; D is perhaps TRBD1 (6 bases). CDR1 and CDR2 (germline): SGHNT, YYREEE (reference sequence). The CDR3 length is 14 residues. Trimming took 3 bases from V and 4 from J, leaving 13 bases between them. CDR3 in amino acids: CASSSVGQPYGYTF. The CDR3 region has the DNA TGTGCCAGCAGCTCAGTCGGACAGCCCTATGGCTACACCTTC.

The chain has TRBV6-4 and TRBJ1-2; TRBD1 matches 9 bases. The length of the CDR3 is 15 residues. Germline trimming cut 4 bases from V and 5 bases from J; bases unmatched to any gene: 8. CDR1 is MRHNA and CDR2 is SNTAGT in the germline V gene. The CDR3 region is CASSATGTGIYGYTF. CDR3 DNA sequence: TGTGCCAGCAGTGCAACCGGGACAGGGATTTATGGCTACACCTTC.

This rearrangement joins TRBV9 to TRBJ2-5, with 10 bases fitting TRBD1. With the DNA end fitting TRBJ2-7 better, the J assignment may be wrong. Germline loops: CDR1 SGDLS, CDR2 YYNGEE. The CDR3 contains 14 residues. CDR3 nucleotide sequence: TGTGCCAGCAGTGTATTGGGACAGGGGTACGAGCAGTACTTC. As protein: CASSVLGQGYEQYF.

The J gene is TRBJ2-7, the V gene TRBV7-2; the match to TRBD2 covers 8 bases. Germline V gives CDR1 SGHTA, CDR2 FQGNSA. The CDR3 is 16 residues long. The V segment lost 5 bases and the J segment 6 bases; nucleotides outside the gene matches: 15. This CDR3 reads CASSPRGVAGPAEQYF. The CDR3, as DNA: TGTGCCAGCAGCCCCCGGGGGGTAGCGGGGCCCGCCGAGCAGTACTTC.

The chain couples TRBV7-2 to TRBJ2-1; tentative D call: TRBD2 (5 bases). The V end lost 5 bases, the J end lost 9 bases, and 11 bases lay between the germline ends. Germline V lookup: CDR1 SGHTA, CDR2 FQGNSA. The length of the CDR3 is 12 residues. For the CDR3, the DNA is TGTGCCAGCAGCGCGACTAAGCTTGAGCAGTTCTTC. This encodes CASSATKLEQFF.

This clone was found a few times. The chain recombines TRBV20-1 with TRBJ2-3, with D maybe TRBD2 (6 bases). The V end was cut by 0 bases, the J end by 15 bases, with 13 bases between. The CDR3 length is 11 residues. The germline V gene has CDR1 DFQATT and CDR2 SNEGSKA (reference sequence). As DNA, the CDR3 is TGCAGTGCTAGAGATGGGGGACTCAGTTATTTT. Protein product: CSARDGGLSYF.

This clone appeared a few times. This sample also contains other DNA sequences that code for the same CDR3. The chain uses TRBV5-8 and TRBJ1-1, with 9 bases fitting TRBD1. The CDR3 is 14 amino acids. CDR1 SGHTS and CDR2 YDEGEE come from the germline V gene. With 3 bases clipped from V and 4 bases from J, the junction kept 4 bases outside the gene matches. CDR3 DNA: TGTGCCAGCAGCTCGGGACAGGGAGGCACTGAAGCTTTCTTT. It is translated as CASSSGQGGTEAFF.

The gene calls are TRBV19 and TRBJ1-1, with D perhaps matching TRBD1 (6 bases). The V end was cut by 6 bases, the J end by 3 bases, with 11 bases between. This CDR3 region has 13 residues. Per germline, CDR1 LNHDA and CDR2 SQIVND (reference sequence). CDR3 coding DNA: TGTGCCAGTAGCGCCCGGACAGACACTGAAGCTTTCTTT. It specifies CASSARTDTEAFF.

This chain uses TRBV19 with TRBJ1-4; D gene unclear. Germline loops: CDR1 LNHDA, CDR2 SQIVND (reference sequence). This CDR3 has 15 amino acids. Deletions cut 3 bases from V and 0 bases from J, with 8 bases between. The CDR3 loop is CASSIARATNEKLFF. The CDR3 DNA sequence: TGTGCCAGTAGTATCGCCCGCGCAACTAATGAAAAACTGTTTTTT.

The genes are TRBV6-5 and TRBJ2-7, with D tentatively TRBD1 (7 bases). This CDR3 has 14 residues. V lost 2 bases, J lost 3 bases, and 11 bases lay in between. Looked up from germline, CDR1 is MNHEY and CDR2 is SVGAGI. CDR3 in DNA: TGTGCCAGCAGTTACGCAGGGGGACTCTACGAGCAGTACTTC. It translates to CASSYAGGLYEQYF.

The CDR3 reads CATRPRGQSDYGYTF. Written as DNA, the CDR3 is TGTGCCACAAGACCGAGGGGACAGAGTGACTATGGCTACACCTTC. The chain joins TRBV2 to TRBJ1-2; 7 nucleotides agree with TRBD1. Germline values: CDR1 SNHLY, CDR2 FYNNEI. CDR3 length: 15 residues. Germline trimming cut 10 bases from V and 3 bases from J; bases unmatched to any gene: 14.

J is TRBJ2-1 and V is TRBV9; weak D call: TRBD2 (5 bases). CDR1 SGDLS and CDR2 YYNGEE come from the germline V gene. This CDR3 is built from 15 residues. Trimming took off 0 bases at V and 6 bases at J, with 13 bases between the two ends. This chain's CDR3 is CASSVDPSSGNEQFF. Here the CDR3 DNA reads TGTGCCAGCAGCGTAGACCCTAGCTCCGGCAATGAGCAGTTCTTC.

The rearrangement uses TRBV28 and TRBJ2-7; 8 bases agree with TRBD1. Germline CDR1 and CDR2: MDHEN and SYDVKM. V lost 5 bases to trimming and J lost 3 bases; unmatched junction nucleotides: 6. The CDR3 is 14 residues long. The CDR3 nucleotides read TGTGCCAGCAGTCCAGGGGGCCCTATCTACGAGCAGTACTTC. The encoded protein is CASSPGGPIYEQYF.

The CDR3 region is CASSPSGAGNYEQYF. CDR3 in DNA: TGTGCCAGCAGTCCGAGTGGGGCAGGGAACTACGAGCAGTACTTC. The chain carries TRBV6-1 and TRBJ2-7; D perhaps matches TRBD1 (5 bases). The V and J ends lost 5 bases and 3 bases respectively, with 17 bases between them. The CDR3 spans 15 residues. CDR1 and CDR2 from the germline V gene are MNHNS and SASEGT.

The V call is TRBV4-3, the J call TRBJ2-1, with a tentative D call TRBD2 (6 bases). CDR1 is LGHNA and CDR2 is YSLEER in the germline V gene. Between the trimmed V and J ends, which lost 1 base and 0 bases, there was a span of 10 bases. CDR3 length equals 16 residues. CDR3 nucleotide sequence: TGCGCCAGCAGCCAAGGTCGCGGGGACTCCTACAATGAGCAGTTCTTC. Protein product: CASSQGRGDSYNEQFF.